These 11 T cell receptor beta chains came from one sample sequenced in a study of cytomegalovirus exposure and HLA in healthy donors (dated by TCRdb to 2017 to 2019). Library creation used the immunoSEQ multiplex PCR assay. For the multiplex PCR, a mixture combining 60 forward primers for TCR Vbeta segments and 13 reverse primers for TCR Jbeta segments was used. TCRdb stores this immuneACCESS table with in-frame sequences only. Part of the clones is absent; in the studies checked, under half of the shortfall reflects unresolved V genes, and no reason is known for the rest. The table for this sample lists roughly 120,000 clones. The ten biggest clones cover about 2.5% of the sample. The specimen was PBMCs. The origin of the receptors is a man in his thirties or forties in good health and CMV-seronegative.

The V call is TRBV4-1, the J call TRBJ2-3, with a weak D call TRBD2 (6 bases). Germline V gene sequence: CDR1 MGHRA, CDR2 YSYEKL. Trimming pared 0 bases from V and 3 bases from J, leaving 16 bases between. This CDR3 comprises 17 residues. DNA of the CDR3: TGCGCCAGCAGCCAAGATTCCCGGGGACTCACGACAGATACGCAGTATTTT. This encodes CASSQDSRGLTTDTQYF.

V usage is TRBV28 and J usage is TRBJ1-1; the D is unclear. Germline V gene data show CDR1 as MDHEN and CDR2 as SYDVKM. V was clipped by 3 bases and J by 2 bases, with 7 bases between them. This CDR3 contains 13 residues. The CDR3 coding sequence is TGTGCCAGCAGTTTTCTGTCCAACACTGAAGCTTTCTTT. Its translation is CASSFLSNTEAFF.

V gene TRBV27 combines with J gene TRBJ2-1; D gene uncertain. Trimming cost V 2 bases and J 5 bases, with 22 bases left between them. Per germline, CDR1 MNHEY and CDR2 SMNVEV (reference sequence). The CDR3 sequence is 18 residues long. The CDR3 protein is CASSLLLGGFGWDNEQFF. For the CDR3, the DNA is TGTGCCAGCAGTTTACTTCTCGGTGGTTTCGGGTGGGACAATGAGCAGTTCTTC.

This chain connects TRBV27 to TRBJ2-1, with 13 bases fitting TRBD2. Germline values: CDR1 MNHEY, CDR2 SMNVEV (reference sequence). This CDR3 region has 15 residues. J lost 10 bases, V lost 3 bases, and 6 bases had no gene match. The CDR3 coding sequence is TGTGCCAGCAGTTTGCCCCTGACTAGCGGGAGGGAGCAGTTCTTC. It translates to CASSLPLTSGREQFF.

V gene TRBV30 combines with J gene TRBJ1-2, with D perhaps matching TRBD1 (6 bases). Deletions cut 2 bases from V and 7 bases from J, with 11 bases between. From germline, CDR1 is GTSNPN and CDR2 SVGIG (reference sequence). The CDR3 is 12 residues long. The CDR3 DNA follows: TGTGCCTGGAGTCTTCAGACAGGTGGCTACACCTTC. Its translation: CAWSLQTGGYTF.

The chain is built from TRBV5-1 and TRBJ1-1, with D possibly being TRBD1 (5 bases). This CDR3 contains 13 residues. V was trimmed by 3 bases and J by 3 bases, leaving 9 bases between them. CDR1 SGHRS and CDR2 YFSETQ come from the germline V gene. The CDR3 loop reads CASSWEQDTEAFF. In DNA form, the CDR3 reads TGCGCCAGCAGCTGGGAACAGGACACTGAAGCTTTCTTT.

This rearrangement joins TRBV5-6 to TRBJ1-2; D unclear. The CDR3 length is 12 residues. V dropped 1 base and J dropped 9 bases, with 10 bases sitting between them. CDR1 SGHDT and CDR2 YYEEEE come from the germline V gene. CDR3 DNA: TGTGCCAGCAGCTTGCAACAGTGGAGCTACACCTTC. Its translation is CASSLQQWSYTF.

This chain connects TRBV5-1 to TRBJ2-2, with D maybe TRBD2 (5 bases). This CDR3 has 16 amino acids. The V and J ends lost 3 bases and 5 bases respectively, with 17 bases between them. CDR1 is SGHRS, CDR2 YFSETQ, per germline. Here the CDR3 DNA reads TGCGCCAGCAGCTCCCAGAGGGTTTCTAGTACCGGGGAGCTGTTTTTT. This translates into CASSSQRVSSTGELFF.

This chain links TRBV4-2 with TRBJ1-5; TRBD1 agrees at 7 bases. With V trimmed by 0 bases and J by 3 bases, 2 bases remained unmatched. Germline CDR1 is LGHNA and CDR2 is YNFKEQ. The CDR3 loop spans 15 amino acids. CDR3 in DNA: TGTGCCAGCAGCCAAGATAAGGGGGCCAATCAGCCCCAGCATTTT. It yields the protein CASSQDKGANQPQHF.

This rearrangement joins TRBV5-5 to TRBJ2-2; maybe TRBD1 (6 bases). The CDR3 spans 14 residues. CDR1 is SGHKS, CDR2 YYEKEE, per germline (reference sequence). The V end lost 1 base, the J end lost 4 bases, and 8 bases lay between the germline ends. This chain's CDR3 is CASSLFRGTGELFF. The CDR3 DNA is TGTGCCAGCAGCTTGTTCAGGGGCACCGGGGAGCTGTTTTTT.

The chain uses TRBV5-1 and TRBJ2-5, with 10 bases identical to TRBD1. Germline V CDR1 and CDR2: SGHRS, YFSETQ. The CDR3 sequence is 15 residues long. With 7 bases clipped from V and 2 bases from J, the junction kept 8 bases outside the gene matches. The CDR3 loop is CASPPTGGPQETQYF. The CDR3 DNA follows: TGCGCCAGCCCCCCGACAGGGGGCCCGCAAGAGACCCAGTACTTC.